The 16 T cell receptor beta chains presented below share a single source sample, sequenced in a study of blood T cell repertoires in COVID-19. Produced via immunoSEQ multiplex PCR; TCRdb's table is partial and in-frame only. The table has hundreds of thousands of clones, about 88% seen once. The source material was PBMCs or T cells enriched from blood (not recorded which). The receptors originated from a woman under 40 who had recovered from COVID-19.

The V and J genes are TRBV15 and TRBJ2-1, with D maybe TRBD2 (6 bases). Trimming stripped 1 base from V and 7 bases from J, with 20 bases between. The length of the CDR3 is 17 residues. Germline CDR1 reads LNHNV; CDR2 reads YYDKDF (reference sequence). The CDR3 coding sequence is TGTGCCACCAGCAGAGTCTATCGTTTGGGGAGGAGAAATGAGCAGTTCTTC. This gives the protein CATSRVYRLGRRNEQFF.

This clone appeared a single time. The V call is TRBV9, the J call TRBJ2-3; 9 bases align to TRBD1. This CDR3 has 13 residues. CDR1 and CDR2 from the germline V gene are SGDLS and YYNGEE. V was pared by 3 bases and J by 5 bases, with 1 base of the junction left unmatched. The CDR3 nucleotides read TGTGCCAGCAGCGGACAGGGGGTAGATACGCAGTATTTT. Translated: CASSGQGVDTQYF. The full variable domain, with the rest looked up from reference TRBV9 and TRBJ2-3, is DSGVTQTPKHLITATGQRVTLRCSPRSGDLSVYWYQQSLDQGLQFLIQYYNGEERAKGNILERFSAQQFPDLHSELNLSSLELGDSALYFCASSGQGVDTQYFGPGTRLTVL.

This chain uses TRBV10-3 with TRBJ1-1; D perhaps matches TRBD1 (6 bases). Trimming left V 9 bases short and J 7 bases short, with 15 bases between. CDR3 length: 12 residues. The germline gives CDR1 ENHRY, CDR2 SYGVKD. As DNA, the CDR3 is TGTGCCATACGGACAGAGCAAGGTGAAGCTTTCTTT. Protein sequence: CAIRTEQGEAFF.

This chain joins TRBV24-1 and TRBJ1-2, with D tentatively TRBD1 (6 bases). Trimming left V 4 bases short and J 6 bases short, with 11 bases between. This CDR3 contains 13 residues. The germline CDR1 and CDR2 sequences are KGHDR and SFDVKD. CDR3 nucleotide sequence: TGTGCCACCAGTGAACAGGGCCGGGATGGCTACACCTTC. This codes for CATSEQGRDGYTF.

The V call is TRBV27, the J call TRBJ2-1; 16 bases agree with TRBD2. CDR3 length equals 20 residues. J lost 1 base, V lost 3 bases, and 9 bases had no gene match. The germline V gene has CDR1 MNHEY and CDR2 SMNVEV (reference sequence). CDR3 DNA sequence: TGTGCCAGCAGTTTGGATCCGGGACTAGCGGGGGGGCCGTCCTACAATGAGCAGTTCTTC. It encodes CASSLDPGLAGGPSYNEQFF.

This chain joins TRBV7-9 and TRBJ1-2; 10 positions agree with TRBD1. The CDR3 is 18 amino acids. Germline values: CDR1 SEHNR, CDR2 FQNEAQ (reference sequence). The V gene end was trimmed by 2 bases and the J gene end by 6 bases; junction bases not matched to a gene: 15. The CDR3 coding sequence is TGTGCCAGCAGCTTAAACCCCGTGTCCGGACAGGGGGTCCATGGCTACACCTTC. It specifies CASSLNPVSGQGVHGYTF.

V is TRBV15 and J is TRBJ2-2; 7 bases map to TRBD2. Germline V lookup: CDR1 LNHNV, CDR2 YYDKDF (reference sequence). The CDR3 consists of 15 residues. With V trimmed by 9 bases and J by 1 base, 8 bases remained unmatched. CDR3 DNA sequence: TGTGCCACGAGAAGCGGGACTTTGAACACCGGGGAGCTGTTTTTT. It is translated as CATRSGTLNTGELFF.

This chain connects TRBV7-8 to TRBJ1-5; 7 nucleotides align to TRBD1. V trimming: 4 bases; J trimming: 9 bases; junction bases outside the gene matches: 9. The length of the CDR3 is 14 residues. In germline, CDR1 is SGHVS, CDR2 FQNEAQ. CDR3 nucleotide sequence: TGTGCCAGCAGCTCTACGACAGGGTTTTGGCCCCAGCATTTT. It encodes CASSSTTGFWPQHF.

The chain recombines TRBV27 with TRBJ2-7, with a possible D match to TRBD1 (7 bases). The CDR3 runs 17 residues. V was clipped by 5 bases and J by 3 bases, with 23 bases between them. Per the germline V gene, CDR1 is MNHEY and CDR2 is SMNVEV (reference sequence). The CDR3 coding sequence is TGTGCCAGCAGTCCTTCAGGGGGACGGGGAGGTTACTACGAGCAGTACTTC. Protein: CASSPSGGRGGYYEQYF.

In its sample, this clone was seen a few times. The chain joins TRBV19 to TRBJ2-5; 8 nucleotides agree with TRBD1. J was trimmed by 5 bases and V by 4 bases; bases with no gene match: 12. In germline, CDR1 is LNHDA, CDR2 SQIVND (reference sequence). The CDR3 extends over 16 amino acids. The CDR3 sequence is CASSKSSPQGDETQYF. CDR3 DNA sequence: TGTGCCAGTAGTAAGAGCTCCCCACAGGGGGACGAGACCCAGTACTTC.

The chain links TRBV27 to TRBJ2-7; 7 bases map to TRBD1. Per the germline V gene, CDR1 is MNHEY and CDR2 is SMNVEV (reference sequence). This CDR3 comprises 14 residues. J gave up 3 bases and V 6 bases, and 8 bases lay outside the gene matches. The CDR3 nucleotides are TGTGCCAGCAGACCCGGGACAGTTGTCTACGAGCAGTACTTC. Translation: CASRPGTVVYEQYF.

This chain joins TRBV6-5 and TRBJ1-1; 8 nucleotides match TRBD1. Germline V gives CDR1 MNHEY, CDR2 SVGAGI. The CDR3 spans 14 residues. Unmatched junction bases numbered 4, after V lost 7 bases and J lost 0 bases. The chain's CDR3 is CASIRTGLNTEAFF. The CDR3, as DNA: TGTGCCAGCATTAGGACAGGGTTGAACACTGAAGCTTTCTTT.

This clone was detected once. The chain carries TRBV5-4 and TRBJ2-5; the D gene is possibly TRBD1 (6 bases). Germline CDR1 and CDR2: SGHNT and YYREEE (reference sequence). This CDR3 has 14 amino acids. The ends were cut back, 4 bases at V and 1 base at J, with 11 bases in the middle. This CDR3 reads CASSTGQTQETQYF. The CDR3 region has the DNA TGTGCCAGCAGCACGGGACAAACCCAAGAGACCCAGTACTTC.

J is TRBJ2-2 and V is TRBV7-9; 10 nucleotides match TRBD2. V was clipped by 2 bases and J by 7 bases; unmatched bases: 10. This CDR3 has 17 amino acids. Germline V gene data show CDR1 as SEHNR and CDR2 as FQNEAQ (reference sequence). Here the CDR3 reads CASSLPLAGVENGELFF. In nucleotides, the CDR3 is TGTGCCAGCAGCTTACCTCTAGCGGGAGTAGAAAACGGGGAGCTGTTTTTT.

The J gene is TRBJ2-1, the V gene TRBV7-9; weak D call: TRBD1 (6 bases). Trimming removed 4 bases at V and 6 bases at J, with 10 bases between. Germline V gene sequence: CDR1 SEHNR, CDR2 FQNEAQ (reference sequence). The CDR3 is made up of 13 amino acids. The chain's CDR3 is CASSYTGSNEQFF. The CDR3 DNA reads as TGTGCCAGCAGCTACACAGGGAGCAATGAGCAGTTCTTC.

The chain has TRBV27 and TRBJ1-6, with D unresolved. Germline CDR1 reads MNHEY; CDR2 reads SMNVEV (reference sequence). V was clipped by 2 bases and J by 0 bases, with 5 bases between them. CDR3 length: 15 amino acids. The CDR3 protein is CASSLRSSYNSPLHF. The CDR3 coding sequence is TGTGCCAGCAGTTTACGGAGCTCCTATAATTCACCCCTCCACTTT.